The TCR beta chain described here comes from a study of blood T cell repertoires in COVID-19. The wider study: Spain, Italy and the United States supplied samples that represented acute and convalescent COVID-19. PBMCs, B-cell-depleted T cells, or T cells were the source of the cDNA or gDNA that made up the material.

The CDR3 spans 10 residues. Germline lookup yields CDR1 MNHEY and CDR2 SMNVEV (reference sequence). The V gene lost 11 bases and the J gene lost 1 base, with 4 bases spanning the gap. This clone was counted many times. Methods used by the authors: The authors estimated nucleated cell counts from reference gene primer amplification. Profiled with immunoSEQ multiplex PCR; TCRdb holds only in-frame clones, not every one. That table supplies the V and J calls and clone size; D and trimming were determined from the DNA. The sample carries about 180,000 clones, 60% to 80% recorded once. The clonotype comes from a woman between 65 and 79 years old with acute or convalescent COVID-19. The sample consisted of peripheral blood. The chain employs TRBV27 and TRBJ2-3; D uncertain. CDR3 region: CASGTDTQYF. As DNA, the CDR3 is TGTGCCTCAGGCACAGATACGCAGTATTTT.